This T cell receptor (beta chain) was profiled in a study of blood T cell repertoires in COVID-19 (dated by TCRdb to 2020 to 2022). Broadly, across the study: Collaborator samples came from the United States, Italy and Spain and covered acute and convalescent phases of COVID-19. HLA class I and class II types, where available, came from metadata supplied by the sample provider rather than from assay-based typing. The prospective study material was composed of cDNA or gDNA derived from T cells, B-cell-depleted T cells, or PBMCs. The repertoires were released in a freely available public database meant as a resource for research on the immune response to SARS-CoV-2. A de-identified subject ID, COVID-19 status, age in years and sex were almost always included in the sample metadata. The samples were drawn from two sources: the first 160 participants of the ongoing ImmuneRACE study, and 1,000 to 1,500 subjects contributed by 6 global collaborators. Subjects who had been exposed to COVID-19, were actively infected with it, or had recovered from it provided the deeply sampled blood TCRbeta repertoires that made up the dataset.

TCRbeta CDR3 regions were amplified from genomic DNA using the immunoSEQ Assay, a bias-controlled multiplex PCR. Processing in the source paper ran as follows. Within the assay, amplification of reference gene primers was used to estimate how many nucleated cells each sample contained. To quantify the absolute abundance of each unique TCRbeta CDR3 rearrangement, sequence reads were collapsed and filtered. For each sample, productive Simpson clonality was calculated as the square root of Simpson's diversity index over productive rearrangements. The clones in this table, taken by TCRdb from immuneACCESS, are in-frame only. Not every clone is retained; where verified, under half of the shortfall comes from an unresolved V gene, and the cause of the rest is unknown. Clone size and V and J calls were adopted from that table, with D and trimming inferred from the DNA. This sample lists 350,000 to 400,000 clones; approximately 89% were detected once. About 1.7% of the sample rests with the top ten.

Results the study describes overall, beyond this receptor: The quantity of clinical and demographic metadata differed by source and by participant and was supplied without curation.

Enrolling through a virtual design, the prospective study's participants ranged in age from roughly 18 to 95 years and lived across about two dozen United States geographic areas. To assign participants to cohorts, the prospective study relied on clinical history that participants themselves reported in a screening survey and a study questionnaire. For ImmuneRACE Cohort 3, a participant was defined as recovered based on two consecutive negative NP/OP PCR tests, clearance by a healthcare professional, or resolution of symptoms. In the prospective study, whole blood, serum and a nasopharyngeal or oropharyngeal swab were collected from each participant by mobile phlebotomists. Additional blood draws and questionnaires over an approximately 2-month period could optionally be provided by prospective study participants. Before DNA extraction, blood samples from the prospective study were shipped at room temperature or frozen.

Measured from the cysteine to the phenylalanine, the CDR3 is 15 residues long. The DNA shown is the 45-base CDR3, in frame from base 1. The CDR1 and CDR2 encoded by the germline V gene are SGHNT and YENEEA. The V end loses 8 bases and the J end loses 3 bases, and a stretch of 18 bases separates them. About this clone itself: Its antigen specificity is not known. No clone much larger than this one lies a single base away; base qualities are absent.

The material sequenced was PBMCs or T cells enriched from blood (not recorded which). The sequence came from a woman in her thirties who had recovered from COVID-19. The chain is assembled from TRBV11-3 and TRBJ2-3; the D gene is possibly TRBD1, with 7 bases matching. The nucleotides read TGTGCCAGCGCCGGGGGCAGGGGGAGGACAGATACGCAGTATTTT. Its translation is CASAGGRGRTDTQYF.